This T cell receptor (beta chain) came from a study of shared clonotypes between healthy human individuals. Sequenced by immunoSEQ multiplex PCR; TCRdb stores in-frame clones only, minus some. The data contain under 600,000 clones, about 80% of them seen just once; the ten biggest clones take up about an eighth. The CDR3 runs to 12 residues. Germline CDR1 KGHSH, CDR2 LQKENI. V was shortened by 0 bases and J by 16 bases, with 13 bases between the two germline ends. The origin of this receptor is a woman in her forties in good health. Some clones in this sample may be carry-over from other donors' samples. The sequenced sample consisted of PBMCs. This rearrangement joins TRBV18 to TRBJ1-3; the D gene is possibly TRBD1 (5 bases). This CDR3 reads CASSPPEGTFYF. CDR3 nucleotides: TGTGCCAGCTCACCACCGGAAGGGACGTTTTATTTT.